Listed below are T cell receptor beta chains from one sample, sequenced in a study of technical replicates of blood from a few donors. Data came from immunoSEQ multiplex PCR; TCRdb stores just in-frame clones and leaves some out. The sample has about 60,000 clones; approximately 86% are singletons. Sequences were obtained from PBMCs. The source is a human donor in good health. Some clones in this sample may be carry-over from other donors' samples. Each CDR3 is given with its conserved first and last residue. Fields, in order: D gene, J gene, clone size, V gene, CDR3 protein, CDR3 DNA. The D gene is left open where the match is weak. Some rows have no size entry. The others give once, few or many, or a class for an expanded clone.

D: TRBD2; J: TRBJ2-3; size: -; V: TRBV7-9; CDR3: CASSSGTSGLGVNTQYF; DNA: TGTGCCAGCAGCTCCGGGACTAGCGGGTTGGGTGTGAATACGCAGTATTTT
D: -; J: TRBJ2-1; size: -; V: TRBV7-6; CDR3: CASSLDPGSSYNEQFF; DNA: TGTGCCAGCAGCTTAGACCCCGGGAGTTCCTACAATGAGCAGTTCTTC
D: -; J: TRBJ2-7; size: -; V: TRBV7-2; CDR3: CASSFGPRQYEQYF; DNA: TGTGCCAGCAGCTTCGGGCCGCGACAGTACGAGCAGTACTTC
D: TRBD2; J: TRBJ2-7; size: -; V: TRBV7-2; CDR3: CASSSRLAGGEQYF; DNA: TGTGCCAGCAGCTCCAGACTAGCGGGGGGCGAGCAGTACTTC
D: TRBD2; J: TRBJ2-7; size: -; V: TRBV19; CDR3: CASSITSGGDLEQYF; DNA: TGTGCCAGTAGTATAACGAGCGGGGGGGATCTAGAGCAGTACTTC
D: -; J: TRBJ1-4; size: -; V: TRBV6-6; CDR3: CASSTGQNEKLFF; DNA: TGTGCCAGCAGCACTGGACAGAATGAAAAACTGTTTTTT
D: -; J: TRBJ2-2; size: -; V: TRBV7-9; CDR3: CASSITGVTGELFF; DNA: TGTGCCAGCAGCATTACGGGGGTCACCGGGGAGCTGTTTTTT
D: TRBD1; J: TRBJ2-2; size: -; V: TRBV7-2; CDR3: CASSLSQGSAGELFF; DNA: TGTGCCAGCAGCTTATCACAGGGGAGTGCCGGGGAGCTGTTTTTT
D: TRBD1; J: TRBJ2-2; size: -; V: TRBV7-7; CDR3: CASSLDLWGQSNTGELFF; DNA: TGTGCCAGCAGCTTAGACCTCTGGGGACAGTCGAACACCGGGGAGCTGTTTTTT
D: TRBD2; J: TRBJ2-3; size: -; V: TRBV7-2; CDR3: CASGGGVDTQYF; DNA: TGTGCAAGCGGGGGGGGTGTAGATACGCAGTATTTT
D: -; J: TRBJ1-6; size: -; V: TRBV10-3; CDR3: CAIGDFDRGNSPLHF; DNA: TGTGCCATCGGGGACTTCGACAGAGGTAATTCACCCCTCCACTTT
D: TRBD1; J: TRBJ2-3; size: -; V: TRBV19; CDR3: CASSITGLRGQDTQYF; DNA: TGTGCCAGTAGTATAACAGGATTGAGGGGGCAGGATACGCAGTATTTT
D: TRBD1; J: TRBJ1-2; size: -; V: TRBV30; CDR3: CAWRRDRSYGYTF; DNA: TGTGCCTGGAGACGGGACAGATCCTATGGCTACACCTTC
D: -; J: TRBJ2-3; size: -; V: TRBV7-8; CDR3: CASSLGAVFSTDTQYF; DNA: TGTGCCAGCAGCTTAGGGGCAGTCTTTAGCACAGATACGCAGTATTTT
D: -; J: TRBJ2-7; size: once; V: TRBV5-3; CDR3: CARSFVTSKERAYEQYF; DNA: TGTGCCAGAAGCTTTGTAACTAGCAAAGAAAGGGCCTACGAGCAGTACTTC
D: -; J: TRBJ1-3; size: -; V: TRBV7-9; CDR3: CASSLVGAGNTIYF; DNA: TGTGCCAGCAGCTTAGTCGGGGCTGGAAACACCATATATTTT
D: TRBD2; J: TRBJ2-1; size: -; V: TRBV11-2; CDR3: CASSPTGGLRYYNEQFF; DNA: TGTGCCAGCAGTCCGACGGGGGGACTCAGATATTACAATGAGCAGTTCTTC
D: -; J: TRBJ1-2; size: -; V: TRBV7-9; CDR3: CASTKTEGANYGYTF; DNA: TGTGCCAGCACCAAAACGGAGGGAGCTAACTATGGCTACACCTTC
D: TRBD1; J: TRBJ1-1; size: -; V: TRBV6-6; CDR3: CASSYYRGLNTEAFF; DNA: TGTGCCAGCAGTTACTACAGGGGATTGAACACTGAAGCTTTCTTT
D: -; J: TRBJ2-7; size: -; V: TRBV11-3; CDR3: CASSSGEEQYF; DNA: TGTGCCAGCAGCTCCGGGGAAGAGCAGTACTTC
D: -; J: TRBJ2-3; size: once; V: TRBV5-1; CDR3: CASSLRTSTDTQYF; DNA: TGCGCCAGCAGCTTAAGAACTAGCACAGATACGCAGTATTTT
D: -; J: TRBJ2-7; size: -; V: TRBV19; CDR3: CASSIEARGEQYF; DNA: TGTGCCAGTAGTATAGAGGCCCGAGGTGAGCAGTACTTC
D: -; J: TRBJ1-1; size: -; V: TRBV18; CDR3: CASSPQGNTEAFF; DNA: TGTGCCAGCTCACCGCAGGGAAACACTGAAGCTTTCTTT
D: TRBD2; J: TRBJ2-1; size: -; V: TRBV4-2; CDR3: CASSRSSGRDHEQFF; DNA: TGTGCCAGCAGCCGGTCTAGCGGGAGGGATCATGAGCAGTTCTTC
D: TRBD2; J: TRBJ2-1; size: -; V: TRBV7-8; CDR3: CASTHGGTNNEQFF; DNA: TGTGCCAGCACCCACGGGGGGACCAACAATGAGCAGTTCTTC
D: -; J: TRBJ1-1; size: -; V: TRBV4-1; CDR3: CASSPWGESTEAFF; DNA: TGCGCCAGCAGCCCATGGGGGGAGAGCACTGAAGCTTTCTTT
D: TRBD1; J: TRBJ1-5; size: -; V: TRBV30; CDR3: CAFRDRSSNQPQHF; DNA: TGTGCCTTCAGGGACAGGTCGAGCAATCAGCCCCAGCATTTT
D: TRBD1; J: TRBJ1-2; size: few; V: TRBV9; CDR3: CASSERTGLGYTF; DNA: TGTGCCAGCAGCGAACGGACAGGGCTTGGCTACACCTTC
D: -; J: TRBJ2-1; size: -; V: TRBV29-1; CDR3: CSVDSNEQFF; DNA: TGCAGCGTTGACAGCAATGAGCAGTTCTTC
D: TRBD2; J: TRBJ2-2; size: -; V: TRBV5-4; CDR3: CASSFGLAGVQNTGELFF; DNA: TGTGCCAGCAGCTTCGGACTAGCGGGAGTTCAGAACACCGGGGAGCTGTTTTTT
D: -; J: TRBJ2-2; size: few; V: TRBV23-1; CDR3: CASSQQQGRAGELFF; DNA: TGCGCCAGCAGTCAACAACAGGGAAGGGCCGGGGAGCTGTTTTTT
D: TRBD1; J: TRBJ2-5; size: -; V: TRBV5-1; CDR3: CASSSAGGTETQYF; DNA: TGCGCCAGCAGCTCTGCAGGGGGCACTGAGACCCAGTACTTC
D: -; J: TRBJ2-5; size: -; V: TRBV21-1; CDR3: CASSKGPLAGGGETQYF; DNA: TGTGCCAGCAGCAAGGGACCCCTAGCGGGGGGTGGGGAGACCCAGTACTTC
D: -; J: TRBJ2-6; size: -; V: TRBV7-2; CDR3: CASTALVGAGANVLTF; DNA: TGTGCCAGCACCGCCCTCGTGGGCGCGGGGGCCAACGTCCTGACTTTC
D: TRBD2; J: TRBJ2-2; size: -; V: TRBV6-4; CDR3: CASSPGLAGGELFF; DNA: TGTGCCAGCAGTCCGGGACTAGCGGGAGGGGAGCTGTTTTTT
D: TRBD1; J: TRBJ1-5; size: -; V: TRBV6-1; CDR3: CASSESGQGNGPQHF; DNA: TGTGCCAGCAGTGAATCGGGACAGGGAAACGGGCCCCAGCATTTT
D: TRBD2; J: TRBJ2-3; size: -; V: TRBV7-2; CDR3: CASSLRASGRQVTDTQYF; DNA: TGTGCCAGCAGCCTCCGGGCTAGCGGGAGACAGGTCACAGATACGCAGTATTTT
D: -; J: TRBJ1-2; size: -; V: TRBV15; CDR3: CATSRDRGSYGYTF; DNA: TGTGCCACCAGCAGAGATCGGGGGAGCTATGGCTACACCTTC
D: TRBD1; J: TRBJ1-1; size: -; V: TRBV7-8; CDR3: CASSYRGMNTEAFF; DNA: TGTGCCAGCAGCTACAGGGGCATGAACACTGAAGCTTTCTTT
D: TRBD1; J: TRBJ1-6; size: -; V: TRBV7-2; CDR3: CASSLVYRGTYNSPLHF; DNA: TGTGCCAGCAGCTTAGTGTACAGGGGCACCTATAATTCACCCCTCCACTTT
D: -; J: TRBJ2-4; size: -; V: TRBV2; CDR3: CASSVIELVTKNIQYF; DNA: TGTGCCAGCAGTGTGATTGAACTAGTCACCAAAAACATTCAGTACTTC
D: TRBD1; J: TRBJ2-7; size: -; V: TRBV5-6; CDR3: CASSWGQGAYEQYF; DNA: TGTGCCAGCAGCTGGGGACAGGGGGCCTACGAGCAGTACTTC
D: TRBD2; J: TRBJ2-1; size: -; V: TRBV30; CDR3: CAWEREGYNEQFF; DNA: TGTGCCTGGGAGCGGGAGGGGTACAATGAGCAGTTCTTC
D: -; J: TRBJ1-2; size: -; V: TRBV5-6; CDR3: CASSLGTQLSYGYTF; DNA: TGTGCCAGCAGCTTGGGTACACAGCTTAGCTATGGCTACACCTTC
D: -; J: TRBJ1-4; size: few; V: TRBV5-1; CDR3: CASSIRGGGATNEKLFF; DNA: TGCGCCAGCAGCATCCGAGGGGGGGGTGCAACTAATGAAAAACTGTTTTTT
D: -; J: TRBJ2-7; size: -; V: TRBV5-6; CDR3: CASSYFYEQYF; DNA: TGTGCCAGCAGCTACTTTTACGAGCAGTACTTC
D: -; J: TRBJ1-2; size: -; V: TRBV5-1; CDR3: CASSLDRGWVGYTF; DNA: TGCGCCAGCAGCTTGGATCGGGGGTGGGTTGGCTACACCTTC
D: TRBD1; J: TRBJ1-2; size: -; V: TRBV19; CDR3: CASGQGSYGYTF; DNA: TGTGCCAGTGGACAGGGGTCCTATGGCTACACCTTC